This T cell receptor beta chain was documented in a study of blood T cell repertoires in COVID-19. At the level of the study: Samples taken during acute and convalescent COVID-19 were collected in the United States, Italy and Spain.

The CDR3 sequence is 15 residues long. Germline assignment: CDR1 SGHTA and CDR2 FQGNSA. Trimming cost V 5 bases and J 4 bases, with 17 bases left between them. In the original workflow: By means of reference gene primer amplification, nucleated cell counts were estimated. The protocol was immunoSEQ multiplex PCR, while the TCRdb copy is restricted to in-frame clones and leaves out a portion. V, J and clone size are taken as reported in that table, and D and trimming were inferred from the DNA itself. The sample holds around 68,000 clones, around four fifths seen once. Specimen: peripheral blood. This clonotype was obtained from a woman aged 45-65 years with acute or convalescent COVID-19. This sequence joins TRBV7-2 and TRBJ2-5; D may be TRBD2 (6 bases). Here the CDR3 DNA reads TGTGCCAGCAGCCAGACGGGACTCGCATCAGAGACCCAGTACTTC. Its protein is CASSQTGLASETQYF.